This section outlines one T cell receptor beta chain sequence together with its context. As yet, its antigen is unknown. Sequencing used immunoSEQ multiplex PCR; TCRdb keeps in-frame clones, though not all of them. This sample has approximately 500,000 clones; approximately 85% occur once, and the top ten carry approximately 13%. The V end was cut by 1 base, the J end by 6 bases, with 19 bases between. CDR1 is SGHNT, CDR2 YYREEE, per germline (reference sequence). The CDR3 totals 16 residues. This entry comes from a study of shared clonotypes between healthy human individuals. Regarding the study as a whole: Sampling was confined to blood; repertoires within tissues likely differ.

This TCR was recovered from a woman between 40 and 50 years old in good health. Some clones in this sample may be carry-over from other donors' samples. The sequenced sample was PBMCs. This rearrangement joins TRBV5-4 to TRBJ1-2, with a tentative D call TRBD1 (6 bases). CDR3 sequence (DNA): TGTGCCAGCAGCTTGTTGGGTGTAACAGGGTCGGATGGCTACACCTTC. It yields the protein CASSLLGVTGSDGYTF.